Following are 29 T cell receptor beta chains from one sample sequenced in a study of blood T cell repertoires in COVID-19. This table comes from immunoSEQ multiplex PCR, and its TCRdb copy is limited to in-frame clones, with some not included. Of roughly 150,000 clones listed, about four fifths are singletons. Sequenced input: peripheral blood. These receptors all come from a woman aged 80 or older with acute or convalescent COVID-19.

The J gene is TRBJ2-4, the V gene TRBV19; 8 bases align to TRBD2. Losses at the gene ends were 5 bases for V and 6 bases for J; bases not matched to a gene: 6. The CDR3 is made up of 14 amino acids. CDR1 is LNHDA, CDR2 SQIVND, per germline (reference sequence). DNA for the CDR3: TGTGCCAGTAGTTCACAACTAGCGGTAAACATTCAGTACTTC. Amino acids: CASSSQLAVNIQYF.

The gene calls are TRBV10-2 and TRBJ2-7; 7 bases are a match to TRBD1. The V segment lost 6 bases and the J segment 1 base; nucleotides outside the gene matches: 6. Germline CDR1 WSHSY, CDR2 SAAADI. The CDR3 sequence is 14 residues long. CDR3 residues: CASSEPGQSYEQYF. The CDR3 coding sequence is TGCGCCAGCAGCGAACCGGGACAGTCCTACGAGCAGTACTTC.

V is TRBV5-1 and J is TRBJ1-1; D is unresolved. Trimming removed 4 bases from V and 4 bases from J, with 11 bases in between. The length of the CDR3 is 13 residues. Looked up from germline, CDR1 is SGHRS and CDR2 is YFSETQ. CDR3 loop: CASSADPGTEAFF. DNA for the CDR3: TGCGCCAGCAGCGCCGACCCGGGCACTGAAGCTTTCTTT.

This chain joins TRBV7-9 and TRBJ1-4, with 8 bases aligning to TRBD1. The CDR3 contains 14 residues. Per germline, CDR1 SEHNR and CDR2 FQNEAQ (reference sequence). J gave up 8 bases and V 2 bases, and 4 bases lay outside the gene matches. CDR3 residues: CASSLSSGGEKLFF. The CDR3 DNA reads TGTGCCAGCAGCTTAAGCTCAGGGGGCGAAAAACTGTTTTTT.

J is TRBJ2-6 and V is TRBV6-6; D might be TRBD1 (5 bases). This CDR3 has 17 residues. Trimming removed 5 bases from V and 0 bases from J, with 14 bases in between. Germline V gene data show CDR1 as MNHNY and CDR2 as SVGAGI (reference sequence). Written as DNA, the CDR3 is TGTGCCAGCAGTCCAGGGTCCCTCTTCTCTGGGGCCAACGTCCTGACTTTC. This translates into CASSPGSLFSGANVLTF.

This sequence joins TRBV7-2 and TRBJ1-5; TRBD1 matches at 8 bases. The V gene's germline CDR1 is SGHTA and CDR2 FQGNSA. The CDR3 is 16 residues long. J was trimmed by 1 base and V by 8 bases; bases with no gene match: 10. CDR3 nucleotide sequence: TGTGCCAGCGGCCGTCCCAGGGGGCAAAGCAATCAGCCCCAGCATTTT. As protein: CASGRPRGQSNQPQHF.

The chain recombines TRBV11-2 with TRBJ1-1; a weak D match, TRBD1 (5 bases). From germline, CDR1 is SGHAT and CDR2 FQNNGV. The CDR3 extends over 13 amino acids. Trimming stripped 4 bases from V and 2 bases from J, with 8 bases between. Written as DNA, the CDR3 is TGTGCCAGCAGCTCCGGGGGAAACACTGAAGCTTTCTTT. It yields the protein CASSSGGNTEAFF.

The chain combines TRBV20-1 with TRBJ1-2; maybe TRBD1 (5 bases). This CDR3 region has 15 residues. The germline V gene has CDR1 DFQATT and CDR2 SNEGSKA (reference sequence). Trimming removed 3 bases at V and 11 bases at J, with 25 bases between. CDR3 sequence: CSASQPGLPMVRYTF. In DNA form, the CDR3 reads TGCAGTGCTAGTCAACCGGGACTGCCAATGGTGCGTTACACCTTC.

The chain is built from TRBV15 and TRBJ1-2; TRBD1 agrees at 11 bases. In germline, CDR1 is LNHNV, CDR2 YYDKDF (reference sequence). CDR3 length: 13 residues. The V gene end was trimmed by 5 bases and the J gene end by 8 bases; junction bases not matched to a gene: 4. The CDR3 reads CATSRRTGGGYTF. The DNA of the CDR3 is TGTGCCACCAGCCGCCGGACAGGGGGCGGCTACACCTTC.

The V call is TRBV5-1, the J call TRBJ1-1, with no clear D. The germline gives CDR1 SGHRS, CDR2 YFSETQ. Between the trimmed V and J ends, which lost 3 bases and 1 base, there was a span of 4 bases. The CDR3 has 12 residues. The CDR3 is CASSSGNTEAFF. CDR3 nucleotides: TGCGCCAGCAGCTCGGGGAACACTGAAGCTTTCTTT.

Many counts were recorded for this clone. The chain uses TRBV6-6 and TRBJ1-2, with a weak D call TRBD1 (5 bases). The V end was cut by 5 bases, the J end by 6 bases, with 10 bases between. This CDR3 comprises 12 residues. CDR1 and CDR2 (germline): MNHNY, SVGAGI (reference sequence). The CDR3 region has the DNA TGTGCCAGCAGTGGGCAGGGTGATGGCTACACCTTC. Translated: CASSGQGDGYTF.

The chain couples TRBV28 to TRBJ1-2; 9 bases fit TRBD1. The CDR3 extends over 14 amino acids. The germline V gene encodes CDR1 MDHEN and CDR2 SYDVKM. J was trimmed by 0 bases and V by 4 bases; bases with no gene match: 0. CDR3 nucleotides: TGTGCCAGCAGTTGGGACAGGGCTAACTATGGCTACACCTTC. Residues: CASSWDRANYGYTF.

V is TRBV27 and J is TRBJ1-2; 9 bases align to TRBD1. Trimming at V came to 5 bases and at J to 7 bases, leaving 14 bases not matched to a gene. Germline lookup yields CDR1 MNHEY and CDR2 SMNVEV (reference sequence). The CDR3 runs 16 residues. CDR3 nucleotide sequence: TGTGCCAGCAGTCCTCCCCCGGGACAGGGATTTATTGGCTACACCTTC. Protein product: CASSPPPGQGFIGYTF.

This rearrangement joins TRBV5-1 to TRBJ2-2, with TRBD2 matching over 8 bases. Per the germline V gene, CDR1 is SGHRS and CDR2 is YFSETQ. Germline trimming cut 2 bases from V and 5 bases from J; bases unmatched to any gene: 5. The CDR3 spans 15 residues. The DNA for the CDR3 is TGCGCCAGCAGCTTAGCCCTAGCGGGTACCGGGGAGCTGTTTTTT. Amino acids: CASSLALAGTGELFF. The whole variable domain, remainder taken from reference TRBV5-1 and TRBJ2-2, is KAGVTQTPRYLIKTRGQQVTLSCSPISGHRSVSWYQQTPGQGLQFLFEYFSETQRNKGNFPGRFSGRQFSNSRSEMNVSTLELGDSALYLCASSLALAGTGELFFGEGSRLTVL.

The chain links TRBV19 to TRBJ2-7, with TRBD2 matching 8 bases. The junction had 10 bases not matched to a gene; V was cut back by 11 bases and J by 7 bases. The CDR3 extends over 12 amino acids. Germline CDR1 is LNHDA and CDR2 is SQIVND (reference sequence). The CDR3, as DNA: TGTGCCCTGAGCGGGGGTCTCCCGGAGCAGTACTTC. As protein: CALSGGLPEQYF.

The V and J genes are TRBV6-5 and TRBJ1-3; D gene unclear. Germline lookup yields CDR1 MNHEY and CDR2 SVGAGI. The V and J ends lost 11 bases and 0 bases respectively, with 14 bases between them. The CDR3 has 14 residues. CDR3 amino acids: CASWAKASGNTIYF. The CDR3 DNA reads as TGTGCCTCATGGGCAAAAGCCTCTGGAAACACCATATATTTT.

CDR3 sequence (DNA): TGTGCCAGCAGTGAGCCAGGATCCTTCGGCTACACCTTC. Residues: CASSEPGSFGYTF. The chain carries TRBV2 and TRBJ1-2; no firm D call. The CDR3 extends over 13 amino acids. The germline V gene encodes CDR1 SNHLY and CDR2 FYNNEI. Between the trimmed V and J ends, which lost 3 bases and 8 bases, there was a span of 13 bases.

The V call is TRBV2, the J call TRBJ1-3; 9 bases are a match to TRBD1. CDR1 and CDR2 from the germline V gene are SNHLY and FYNNEI. There are 14 residues in the CDR3. The J segment lost 7 bases and the V segment lost 8 bases, leaving 9 bases of the junction unmatched. CDR3 sequence reads: CASGDRTGVNTIYF. The DNA of the CDR3 is TGTGCCAGCGGGGACAGGACAGGGGTTAACACCATATATTTT.

The J gene is TRBJ2-7, the V gene TRBV6-5; D ambiguous. Per the germline V gene, CDR1 is MNHEY and CDR2 is SVGAGI. The CDR3 length is 13 residues. The V end was cut by 5 bases, the J end by 2 bases, with 10 bases between. The CDR3 loop is CASSNRYTYEQYF. CDR3 DNA sequence: TGTGCCAGCAGTAACAGATATACCTACGAGCAGTACTTC.

This chain links TRBV3-1 (or the pseudogene TRBV3-2) with TRBJ2-7, with D unresolved. The CDR3 consists of 14 residues. Looked up from germline, CDR1 is LGHDT and CDR2 is YNNKEL (reference sequence). Trimming stripped 0 bases from V and 2 bases from J, with 8 bases between. The CDR3 sequence: CASSQDYRPYEQYF. The CDR3 DNA follows: TGTGCCAGCAGCCAAGATTACAGACCCTACGAGCAGTACTTC.

Concerning this clone itself: The same CDR3 is also encoded by other DNA sequences in this sample. This chain joins TRBV6-5 and TRBJ2-7; the match to TRBD2 covers 10 bases. The germline CDR1 and CDR2 sequences are MNHEY and SVGAGI. J gave up 2 bases and V 0 bases, and 1 base lay outside the gene matches. The CDR3 extends over 15 amino acids. The CDR3 DNA reads as TGTGCCAGCAGTTACTCGCTAGCGGGGGCCTACGAGCAGTACTTC. Translation gives CASSYSLAGAYEQYF.

The V call is TRBV5-6, the J call TRBJ2-7; D unresolved. V was shortened by 1 base and J by 1 base, with 9 bases between the two germline ends. The CDR3 runs 14 residues. Germline CDR1 reads SGHDT; CDR2 reads YYEEEE. CDR3 sequence: CASSLRGASYEQYF. CDR3 bases: TGTGCCAGCAGCTTGCGAGGAGCTTCCTACGAGCAGTACTTC.

The genes are TRBV19 and TRBJ1-4; D gene ambiguous. This CDR3 is 14 amino acids long. Trimming removed 5 bases at V and 0 bases at J, with 7 bases between. Germline-derived CDR1 and CDR2 are LNHDA and SQIVND (reference sequence). CDR3: CASSGGATNEKLFF. CDR3 DNA: TGTGCCAGTAGTGGCGGGGCAACTAATGAAAAACTGTTTTTT.

The genes are TRBV28 and TRBJ2-7, with a tentative D call TRBD2 (6 bases). CDR1 is MDHEN, CDR2 SYDVKM, per germline. V dropped 6 bases and J dropped 1 base, with 22 bases sitting between them. The CDR3 is 17 amino acids. As DNA, the CDR3 is TGTGCCAGCAGCCTCCATGCGGGGTTCGGCGGGTCCTACGAGCAGTACTTC. It yields the protein CASSLHAGFGGSYEQYF.

This sequence joins TRBV5-8 and TRBJ2-7; 8 bases agree with TRBD1. Germline CDR1 reads SGHTS; CDR2 reads YDEGEE. With V trimmed by 4 bases and J by 7 bases, 10 bases remained unmatched. The CDR3 has 14 amino acids. For the CDR3, the DNA is TGTGCCAGCAGCAGGGGACAGGTTTGGGGTGAGCAGTACTTC. As protein: CASSRGQVWGEQYF. The full variable domain, its missing parts supplied by reference TRBV5-8 and TRBJ2-7, is EAGVTQSPTHLIKTRGQQATLRCSPISGHTSVYWYQQALGLGLQFLLWYDEGEERNRGNFPPRFSGRQFPNYSSELNVNALELEDSALYLCASSRGQVWGEQYFGPGTRLTVT.

There are a few counts of this clone. The chain links TRBV27 to TRBJ2-5; 15 bases agree with TRBD2. This CDR3 is 18 amino acids long. CDR1 and CDR2 (germline): MNHEY, SMNVEV (reference sequence). V lost 1 base, J lost 6 bases, and 9 bases stayed unmatched. The CDR3 bases are TGTGCCAGCAGTTTATTCCCCGGACTAGCGGGAGGGCCAAAGACCCAGTACTTC. It yields the protein CASSLFPGLAGGPKTQYF.

This rearrangement joins TRBV4-1 to TRBJ2-5; TRBD1 aligns across 11 bases. V lost 3 bases and J lost 4; bases outside the gene matches: 7. Germline CDR1 is MGHRA and CDR2 is YSYEKL. The CDR3 is made up of 16 amino acids. The CDR3 nucleotides read TGCGCCAGCAGCCAGGGACAGGGGGGGATTAGAGAGACCCAGTACTTC. This sequence encodes CASSQGQGGIRETQYF.

The V gene is TRBV7-2, the J gene TRBJ2-3; a weak D match, TRBD2 (5 bases). Trimming took 5 bases from V and 2 from J, leaving 17 bases between them. The CDR3 totals 16 residues. Germline V lookup: CDR1 SGHTA, CDR2 FQGNSA. CDR3 loop: CASSRLRAVVTDTQYF. The CDR3 DNA sequence: TGTGCCAGCAGCCGCCTGAGGGCGGTTGTCACAGATACGCAGTATTTT.

The rearrangement links TRBV30 to TRBJ2-1, with D tentatively TRBD2 (5 bases). The CDR3 totals 11 residues. V was shortened by 4 bases and J by 11 bases, with 12 bases between the two germline ends. Looked up from germline, CDR1 is GTSNPN and CDR2 is SVGIG (reference sequence). The CDR3 coding sequence is TGTGCCTGGAACAAGGAGGCGAAGCAGTTCTTC. Encoded protein: CAWNKEAKQFF.